The 10 T cell receptor beta chains below come from one sample, sequenced in a study of cytomegalovirus exposure and HLA in healthy donors. PCR employed 60 Vbeta and 13 Jbeta primers. Assay: immunoSEQ multiplex PCR; the TCRdb copy retains only in-frame clones and omits some. The repertoire holds around 76,000 clones, with around 70% as singletons. Sequenced: PBMCs. The receptors stem from a woman in her thirties or forties in good health and CMV-seropositive.

The chain couples TRBV18 to TRBJ1-1; 7 nucleotides match TRBD1. CDR3 length: 14 residues. Unmatched junction bases numbered 10, after V lost 4 bases and J lost 8 bases. The germline CDR1 and CDR2 sequences are KGHSH and LQKENI. CDR3 amino acids: CASSQRQGDGEAFF. The DNA for the CDR3 is TGTGCCAGCTCACAAAGACAGGGTGATGGAGAAGCTTTCTTT.

This clone occurred a few times. In DNA form, the CDR3 reads TGTGCCAGCAGTTTTACGGCGACAGGGTCCTCTGGCTACACCTTC. Its translation: CASSFTATGSSGYTF. The V gene is TRBV27, the J gene TRBJ1-2; 7 bases are a match to TRBD1. The CDR3 runs 15 residues. Germline assignment: CDR1 MNHEY and CDR2 SMNVEV (reference sequence). The J segment lost 7 bases and the V segment lost 3 bases, leaving 11 bases of the junction unmatched.

This clone was seen a single time. The V gene is TRBV29-1, the J gene TRBJ2-4; weak D call: TRBD2 (6 bases). V was shortened by 7 bases and J by 4 bases, with 14 bases between the two germline ends. Germline CDR1 SQVTM, CDR2 ANQGSEA. CDR3 length: 13 amino acids. The CDR3 DNA sequence: TGCAGCGCTCGCGGGACCGAGAAAAACATTCAGTACTTC. It specifies CSARGTEKNIQYF.

The chain couples TRBV4-3 to TRBJ1-1, with TRBD1 matching 9 bases. The CDR3 runs to 17 residues. With 0 bases clipped from V and 1 base from J, the junction kept 6 bases outside the gene matches. Germline V gene sequence: CDR1 LGHNA, CDR2 YSLEER. The CDR3 DNA reads TGCGCCAGCAGCCAAGATCGGTCGGGACAGGGGAACACTGAAGCTTTCTTT. Protein product: CASSQDRSGQGNTEAFF.

The J gene is TRBJ1-1, the V gene TRBV7-2, with D hard to call. The CDR3 covers 14 residues. V was cut by 5 bases and J by 3 bases, with 13 bases left in between. The germline V gene encodes CDR1 SGHTA and CDR2 FQGNSA. CDR3 DNA sequence: TGTGCCAGCAGCCCCACCCGGAGAGACACTGAAGCTTTCTTT. This encodes CASSPTRRDTEAFF. Full variable domain (outside the CDR3, taken from reference TRBV7-2 and TRBJ1-1): GAGVSQSPSNKVTEKGKDVELRCDPISGHTALYWYRQSLGQGLEFLIYFQGNSAPDKSGLPSDRFSAERTGGSVSTLTIQRTQQEDSAVYLCASSPTRRDTEAFFGQGTRLTVV.

This clone was seen a handful of times. CDR3 in DNA: TGTGCCAGCAGCGCAGGGACTCTGACCCAAGAGACCCAGTACTTC. This codes for CASSAGTLTQETQYF. The chain couples TRBV9 to TRBJ2-5; D is possibly TRBD2 (6 bases). CDR1 SGDLS and CDR2 YYNGEE come from the germline V gene. V dropped 3 bases and J dropped 1 base, with 13 bases sitting between them. The CDR3 totals 15 residues.

The chain combines TRBV30 with TRBJ2-7, with 10 bases aligning to TRBD2. The germline gives CDR1 GTSNPN, CDR2 SVGIG (reference sequence). This CDR3 spans 18 amino acids. V trimming: 0 bases; J trimming: 4 bases; junction bases outside the gene matches: 15. The CDR3: CAWSVQLGLAGVSYEQYF. DNA for the CDR3: TGTGCCTGGAGTGTACAACTGGGGCTAGCGGGGGTGTCTTACGAGCAGTACTTC.

V and J are TRBV29-1 and TRBJ2-7; possible D gene TRBD1, 5 bases. Germline assignment: CDR1 SQVTM and CDR2 ANQGSEA. The CDR3 extends over 15 amino acids. V shed 0 bases and J shed 6 bases, with 18 bases lying between them. CDR3 in DNA: TGCAGCGTTGAAGATCAGGTTGGTAGGACACCCGAGCAGTACTTC. This translates into CSVEDQVGRTPEQYF.

The rearrangement joins TRBV6-6 to TRBJ2-3, with 7 bases lining up with TRBD2. Losses at the gene ends were 6 bases for V and 3 bases for J; bases not matched to a gene: 6. Germline-derived CDR1 and CDR2 are MNHNY and SVGAGI (reference sequence). CDR3 length equals 14 residues. The CDR3 sequence: CASSPAGATDTQYF. As DNA, the CDR3 is TGTGCCAGCAGCCCGGCGGGAGCGACAGATACGCAGTATTTT.

V gene TRBV29-1 combines with J gene TRBJ1-1; TRBD1 might be the D (5 bases). V gave up 7 bases and J gave up 1 base, with 7 bases separating them. This CDR3 comprises 11 residues. Germline V gene data show CDR1 as SQVTM and CDR2 as ANQGSEA. In nucleotides, the CDR3 is TGCAGCGCGACAGAGAACACTGAAGCTTTCTTT. The encoded protein is CSATENTEAFF.